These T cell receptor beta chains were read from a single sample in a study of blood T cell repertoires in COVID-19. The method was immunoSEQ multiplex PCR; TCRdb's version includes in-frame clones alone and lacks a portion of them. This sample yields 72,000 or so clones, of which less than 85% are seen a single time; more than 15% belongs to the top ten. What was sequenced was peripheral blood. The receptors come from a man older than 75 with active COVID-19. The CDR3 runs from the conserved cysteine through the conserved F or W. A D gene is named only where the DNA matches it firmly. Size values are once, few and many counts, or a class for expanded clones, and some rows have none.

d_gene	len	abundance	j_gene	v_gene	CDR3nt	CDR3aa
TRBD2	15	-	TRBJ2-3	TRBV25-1	TGTGCCAGCAGAGGACTAGCGGGGGGCACAGATACGCAGTATTTT	CASRGLAGGTDTQYF
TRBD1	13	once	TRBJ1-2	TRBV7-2	TGTGCCAGCCGACAGGGGGCGAACTATGGCTACACCTTC	CASRQGANYGYTF
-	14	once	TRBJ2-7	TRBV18	TGTGCCAGCTCACCTTCGACAGTCTCCTACGAGCAGTACTTC	CASSPSTVSYEQYF
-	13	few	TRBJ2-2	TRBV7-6	TGTGCCAGCAGCTCACAGGGATACGGGGAGCTGTTTTTT	CASSSQGYGELFF
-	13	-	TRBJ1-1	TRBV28	TGTGCCAGCAGGTCCACAGTGAACACTGAAGCTTTCTTT	CASRSTVNTEAFF
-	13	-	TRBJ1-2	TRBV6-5	TGTGCCAGCAGCTACGACAGTGTCTATGGCTACACCTTC	CASSYDSVYGYTF
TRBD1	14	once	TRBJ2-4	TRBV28	TGTGCCAGCAGTCGCACAGGGGGCTTAAACATTCAGTACTTC	CASSRTGGLNIQYF
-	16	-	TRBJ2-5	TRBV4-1	TGCGCCAGCAGCCTGCGGGGGACAACCGAGCAAGAGACCCAGTACTTC	CASSLRGTTEQETQYF
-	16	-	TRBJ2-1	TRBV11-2	TGTGCCAGCAGCTTAGATTTCGGGTCGATCTACAATGAGCAGTTCTTC	CASSLDFGSIYNEQFF
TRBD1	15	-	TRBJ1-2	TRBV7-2	TGTGCCAGCAGCTTAGATGCGTTGACAGGGAATGGCTACACCTTC	CASSLDALTGNGYTF
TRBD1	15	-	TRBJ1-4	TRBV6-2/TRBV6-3	TGTGCCAGCAGCGACAGGGGGCACGCTAATGAAAAACTGTTTTTT	CASSDRGHANEKLFF
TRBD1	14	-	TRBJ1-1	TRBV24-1	TGTGCCACCAGATCGGGACAGGGACTCACTGAAGCTTTCTTT	CATRSGQGLTEAFF
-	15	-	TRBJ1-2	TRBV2	TGTGCCAGCAGTGAAAATTCTGGGCCGCGCTATGGCTACACCTTC	CASSENSGPRYGYTF
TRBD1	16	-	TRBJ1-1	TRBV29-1	TGCAGCGTTGGTACCGGGACAGGGGGCATGAACACTGAAGCTTTCTTT	CSVGTGTGGMNTEAFF
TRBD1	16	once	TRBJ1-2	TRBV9	TGTGCCAGCAGCTTTCTGCCCGGGACAGGGAACTATGGCTACACCTTC	CASSFLPGTGNYGYTF
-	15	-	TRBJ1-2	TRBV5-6	TGTGCCAGCAGCTTTTTCGTCCGGGGAATCTATGGCTACACCTTC	CASSFFVRGIYGYTF
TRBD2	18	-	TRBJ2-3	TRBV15	TGTGCCACCAGCAGACTAGCGGGAGTAAGGGGTACAACAGATACGCAGTATTTT	CATSRLAGVRGTTDTQYF
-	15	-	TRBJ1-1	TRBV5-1	TGCGCCAGCAGCTTAACGTTGCAGAAGAACACTGAAGCTTTCTTT	CASSLTLQKNTEAFF
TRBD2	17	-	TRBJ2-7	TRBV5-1	TGCGCCAGCAGCTTGGGCGGCGGGGGGGCCTTGTCCTACGAGCAGTACTTC	CASSLGGGGALSYEQYF
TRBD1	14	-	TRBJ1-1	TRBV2	TGTGCCAGCAGGGGTGGACAGGTACATCTCGAAGCTTTCTTT	CASRGGQVHLEAFF
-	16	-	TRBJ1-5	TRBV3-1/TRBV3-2	TGTGCCAGCAGCCAAAGTGGTCGGAGAAGCAATCAGCCCCAGCATTTT	CASSQSGRRSNQPQHF
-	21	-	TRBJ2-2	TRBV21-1	TGTGCCAGCAGCACTCGGGACAGCCCCGATGTAGCGGGGGGGTATACCGGGGAGCTGTTTTTT	CASSTRDSPDVAGGYTGELFF
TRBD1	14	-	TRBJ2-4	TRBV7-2	TGTGCCAGCAGCCTCCGGACAGGGCAGGACATTCAGTACTTC	CASSLRTGQDIQYF
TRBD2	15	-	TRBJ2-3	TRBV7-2	TGTGCCAGCAGCTTAGTGGCGGGGGGGACAGATACGCAGTATTTT	CASSLVAGGTDTQYF
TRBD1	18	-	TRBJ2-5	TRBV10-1	TGCGCCAGCACGTGGAGGACAGGTTCTCGGACACGCAAAGAGACCCAGTACTTC	CASTWRTGSRTRKETQYF
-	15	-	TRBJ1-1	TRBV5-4	TGTGCCAGCAGCTTGACCCTGACAGGTGACGCTGAAGCTTTCTTT	CASSLTLTGDAEAFF
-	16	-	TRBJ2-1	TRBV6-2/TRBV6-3	TGTGCCAGCAGTTACAATAGCGGAAAACCATACAATGAGCAGTTCTTC	CASSYNSGKPYNEQFF
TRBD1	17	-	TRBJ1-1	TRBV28	TGTGCCAGCAGTTTATGGGGACAGGGAAAGGGGAACACTGAAGCTTTCTTT	CASSLWGQGKGNTEAFF
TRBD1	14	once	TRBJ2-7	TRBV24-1	TGTGCCACCAGTGATGGACAGGGTCGGAGCGAGCAGTACTTC	CATSDGQGRSEQYF
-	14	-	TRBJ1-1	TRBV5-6	TGTGCCAGCAGTCGCGGGTTGGTGAACACTGAAGCTTTCTTT	CASSRGLVNTEAFF
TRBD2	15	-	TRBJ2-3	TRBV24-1	TGTGCCACCAGTGATCTTACTAGCGGTGCAGATACGCAGTATTTT	CATSDLTSGADTQYF
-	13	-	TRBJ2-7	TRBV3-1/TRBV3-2	TGTGCCAGCAGCCAAGTCGGAGACTACGAGCAGTACTTC	CASSQVGDYEQYF
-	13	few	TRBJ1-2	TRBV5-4	TGTGCCAGCAGCTTGGAGGGGAACTATGGCTACACCTTC	CASSLEGNYGYTF
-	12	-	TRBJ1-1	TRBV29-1	TGCAGCGTTCCTGGTTACGGCACTGAAGCTTTCTTT	CSVPGYGTEAFF
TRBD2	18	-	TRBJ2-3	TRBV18	TGTGCCAGCTCACCAACCGTGGGACTAGCGGGAGTGGTAGATACGCAGTATTTT	CASSPTVGLAGVVDTQYF
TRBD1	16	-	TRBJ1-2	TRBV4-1	TGCGCCAGCAGCCAAGCCCAACGGACAGGGGAAAGAGGCTACACCTTC	CASSQAQRTGERGYTF
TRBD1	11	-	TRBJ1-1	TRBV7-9	TGTGCCAGCAGAAGCGACAGGGACGCTTTCTTT	CASRSDRDAFF
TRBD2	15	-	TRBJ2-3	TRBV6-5	TGTGCCAGCAGTTACCGGCGGGGGGGCACAGATACGCAGTATTTT	CASSYRRGGTDTQYF
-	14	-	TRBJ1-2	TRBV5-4	TGTGCCAGCAGCTCCGGCGGCAGGGACTATGGCTACACCTTC	CASSSGGRDYGYTF
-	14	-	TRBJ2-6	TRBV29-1	TGCAGCGTTGATTTCGGCTCTGGGGCCAACGTCCTGACTTTC	CSVDFGSGANVLTF
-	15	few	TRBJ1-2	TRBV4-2	TGTGCCAGCAGCCAAGGGAGACAGGACAGCTATGGCTACACCTTC	CASSQGRQDSYGYTF
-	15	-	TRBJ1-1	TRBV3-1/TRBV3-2	TGTGCCAGCAGCCCCGACACCGGTTTAGTGACTGAAGCTTTCTTT	CASSPDTGLVTEAFF
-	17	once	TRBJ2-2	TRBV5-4	TGTGCCAGCAGCTCCTTTTGGGGGCCCTCGAACACCGGGGAGCTGTTTTTT	CASSSFWGPSNTGELFF
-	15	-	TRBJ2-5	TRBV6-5	TGTGCCAGCAGTTACTCGGGGTGGGGCGTGGAGACCCAGTACTTC	CASSYSGWGVETQYF
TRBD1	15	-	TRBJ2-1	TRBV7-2	TGTGCCAGCAGCTTAGGCCCCGGACAGGGCTATGAGCAGTTCTTC	CASSLGPGQGYEQFF
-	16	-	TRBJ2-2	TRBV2	TGTGCCAGCAGCGGCCGTGGAGTGGGGAACACCGGGGAGCTGTTTTTT	CASSGRGVGNTGELFF
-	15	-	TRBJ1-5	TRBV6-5	TGTGCCAGCAGCGGGACCCCGGGGGGCAATCAGCCCCAGCATTTT	CASSGTPGGNQPQHF
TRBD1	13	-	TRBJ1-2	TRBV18	TGTGCCAGCTCGCCGGGACAGGAATATGGCTACACCTTC	CASSPGQEYGYTF
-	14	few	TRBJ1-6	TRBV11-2	TGTGCCAGCAGCTTAACGGGAAACGGTTCACCCCTCCACTTT	CASSLTGNGSPLHF
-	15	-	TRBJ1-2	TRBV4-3	TGCGCCAGCAGCCAAGAGGTCCAGGGATTGCATGGCTACACCTTC	CASSQEVQGLHGYTF
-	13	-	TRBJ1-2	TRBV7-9	TGTGCCAGCACCTTGACTCAGCAGTATGGCTACACCTTC	CASTLTQQYGYTF
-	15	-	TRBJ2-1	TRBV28	TGTGCCAGCAGAGGGGGACCGAGCTCCTACAATGAGCAGTTCTTC	CASRGGPSSYNEQFF
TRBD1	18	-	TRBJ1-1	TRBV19	TGTGCCAGTAGCCATTACAAAGGGACAGGGAGGCCGGAGACTGAAGCTTTCTTT	CASSHYKGTGRPETEAFF
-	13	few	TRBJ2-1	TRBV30	TGTGCCTGGACCTGGGTAGGAGGACCTGAGCAGTTCTTC	CAWTWVGGPEQFF